This record looks at one T cell receptor beta chain sequence and its context. Germline trimming cut 3 bases from V and 6 bases from J; bases unmatched to any gene: 3. CDR3 length equals 14 residues. In germline, CDR1 is LGHDT, CDR2 YNNKEL (reference sequence). In the source study's methods: Estimated nucleated cell counts came from reference gene primer amplification. Measured with immunoSEQ multiplex PCR; TCRdb has only the in-frame clones, and not every one. The V and J calls and the clone size are those of that table, but D and trimming were determined from the DNA. Of fewer than 130,000 clones listed, 69% are singletons. The data belong to a study of blood T cell repertoires in COVID-19. Overall study context: Italy, Spain and the United States were the sources of the convalescent and acute COVID-19 samples. Sources were T cells, B-cell-depleted T cells, or PBMCs; the material itself was cDNA or gDNA.

The V call is TRBV3-1 (or the pseudogene TRBV3-2), the J call TRBJ2-1; 9 bases are a match to TRBD2. The origin of this receptor is an elderly man with acute or convalescent COVID-19. The sample was peripheral blood. The CDR3 spells CASSHLAGANEQFF. CDR3 nucleotide sequence: TGTGCCAGCAGCCATTTAGCGGGAGCCAATGAGCAGTTCTTC.